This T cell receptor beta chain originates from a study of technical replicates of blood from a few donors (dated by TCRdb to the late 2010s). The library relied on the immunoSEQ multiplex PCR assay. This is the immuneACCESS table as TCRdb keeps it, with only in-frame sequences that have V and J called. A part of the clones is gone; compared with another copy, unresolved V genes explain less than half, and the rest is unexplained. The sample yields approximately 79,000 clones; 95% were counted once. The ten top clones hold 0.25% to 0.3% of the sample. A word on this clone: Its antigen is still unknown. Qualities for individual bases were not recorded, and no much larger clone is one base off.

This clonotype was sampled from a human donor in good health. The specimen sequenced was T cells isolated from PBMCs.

The CDR3 here reads CASSQGGKRTGELFF. The DNA is TGCGCCAGCAGCCAAGGCGGGAAAAGGACCGGGGAGCTGTTTTTT. The chain is made from TRBV4-1 and TRBJ2-2; TRBD2 is possibly the D segment (6 matching bases). Including the terminal cysteine and phenylalanine, the CDR3 comprises 15 residues. Only the CDR3 DNA stays, 45 bases, in frame from base 1. The germline V gene supplies CDR1 MGHRA and CDR2 YSYEKL. A distance of 11 bases separates the germline ends of V and J, which lose 1 base and 5 bases respectively.